The T cell receptor (beta chain) under discussion was sequenced for a study of identical twins. Study-wide findings and caveats: With beta out-of-frame sequences, excess sharing by twins was weaker. Insertions were reduced in abundant cord blood beta clonotypes but not in memory repertoires. Diverse VJ usage suggested most zero-insertion clonotypes were not invariant T cells. The models gave estimates that fell short of the out-of-frame TCR alpha sharing seen in monozygotic twins.

This clonotype has only a few counts. Its antigen is unidentified. MiXCR, run by TCRdb on the 5' RACE reads, gives a single entry per CDR3 protein. This sample has under 250,000 distinct CDR3 sequences, with 10% to 15% found just once. Germline V gene data show CDR1 as GTSNPN and CDR2 as SVGIG (reference sequence). Trimming removed 5 bases from V and 2 bases from J, with 7 bases in between. The CDR3 contains 12 residues. Another study also made use of these data, one on yellow fever vaccine responses in identical twins.

The chain is built from TRBV30 and TRBJ2-1; possible D gene TRBD2, 5 bases. This receptor was obtained from a woman younger than 35 in good health. Sequences were obtained from memory (CD45RO+) T cells sorted from blood. The CDR3 sequence: CAWDGAYNEQFF. The DNA for the CDR3 is TGTGCCTGGGACGGGGCCTACAATGAGCAGTTCTTC. The full variable domain, its missing parts supplied by reference TRBV30 and TRBJ2-1, is SQTIHQWPATLVQPVGSPLSLECTVEGTSNPNLYWYRQAAGRGLQLLFYSVGIGQISSEVPQNLSASRPQDRQFILSSKKLLLSDSGFYLCAWDGAYNEQFFGPGTRLTVL.